A single sample gave rise to the 31 T cell receptor beta chains below, sequenced in a study of beta chain features in type 1 diabetes. Expressed TCRB transcripts were sequenced because the entire RNA isolate underwent reverse transcription. Data came from immunoSEQ multiplex PCR; TCRdb stores just in-frame clones and leaves some out. Altogether a few hundred thousand clones are present, over 12% being singletons, with the ten largest covering roughly 0.015%. Findings and caveats of the study: Across all four CD4+ subsets, people with type 1 diabetes showed modestly shorter TCRB CDR3s.

Antigens of these TCRs are unknown. The sample was naive CD4+ T cells from blood. The receptors were gathered from a man aged 18-30 years with type 1 diabetes.

This clone was counted a few times. The chain has TRBV4-3 and TRBJ1-4, with D tentatively TRBD1 (5 bases). Germline V CDR1 and CDR2: LGHNA, YSLEER. This CDR3 has 16 amino acids. The ends were cut back, 4 bases at V and 3 bases at J, with 15 bases in the middle. DNA for the CDR3: TGCGCCAGCAGCCGAATGACGACAGTTTCTAATGAAAAACTGTTTTTT. Translated: CASSRMTTVSNEKLFF.

The chain joins TRBV2 to TRBJ2-5, with 9 bases identical to TRBD1. The CDR3 consists of 13 residues. V trimming: 6 bases; J trimming: 6 bases; junction bases outside the gene matches: 5. Germline CDR1 and CDR2: SNHLY and FYNNEI. The CDR3 reads CASRPGQGQTQYF. As DNA, the CDR3 is TGTGCCAGCAGGCCGGGACAGGGTCAGACCCAGTACTTC.

This clone was picked up a small number of times. The same CDR3 is also encoded by other DNA sequences in this sample. This rearrangement joins TRBV30 to TRBJ1-5, with 7 bases identical to TRBD1. Germline CDR1 is GTSNPN and CDR2 is SVGIG (reference sequence). The CDR3 has 14 amino acids. Trimming removed 1 base from V and 2 bases from J; junction bases left unmatched: 2. The CDR3 nucleotides are TGTGCCTGGAGTGCTGACAGGGGCAATCAGCCCCAGCATTTT. Translated, it gives CAWSADRGNQPQHF.

The rearrangement links TRBV7-2 to TRBJ2-5; TRBD2 is a possible D gene (5 bases). The CDR3 loop spans 14 amino acids. Trimming shortened V by 3 bases and J by 4 bases, and 12 bases separated the two germline ends. Looked up from germline, CDR1 is SGHTA and CDR2 is FQGNSA. The CDR3 region is CASSFTLVRETQYF. Here the CDR3 DNA reads TGTGCCAGCAGCTTCACACTAGTTCGAGAGACCCAGTACTTC.

This clone was observed a handful of times. The chain couples TRBV9 to TRBJ2-1; 11 bases align to TRBD2. This CDR3 comprises 14 residues. CDR1 is SGDLS, CDR2 YYNGEE, per germline. V was clipped by 2 bases and J by 5 bases; unmatched bases: 0. CDR3 DNA sequence: TGTGCCAGCAGCGTTAGCGGGAGGGACAATGAGCAGTTCTTC. It is translated as CASSVSGRDNEQFF.

This clone has more than one count but fewer than ten. The chain employs TRBV11-2 and TRBJ2-7; D is perhaps TRBD1 (5 bases). In germline, CDR1 is SGHAT, CDR2 FQNNGV. The CDR3 sequence is 15 residues long. With 2 bases removed from V and 4 bases from J, the gap between germline ends came to 15 bases. The CDR3 sequence is CASSLTGLMDYEQYF. In DNA form, the CDR3 reads TGTGCCAGCAGCTTAACAGGTCTAATGGATTACGAGCAGTACTTC.

This clone was recorded a few times. The V call is TRBV30, the J call TRBJ2-1; D may be TRBD2 (5 bases). Trimming stripped 2 bases from V and 9 bases from J, with 14 bases between. CDR3 size: 13 residues. Looked up from germline, CDR1 is GTSNPN and CDR2 is SVGIG (reference sequence). The DNA of the CDR3 is TGTGCCTGGAGTCGGGTAGCGCAAGGTGAGCAGTTCTTC. Residues: CAWSRVAQGEQFF.

The CDR3 loop is CASTGQITGEQYF. The DNA for the CDR3 is TGTGCCAGCACGGGACAGATAACAGGGGAGCAGTACTTC. The J gene is TRBJ2-7, the V gene TRBV11-2; TRBD1 matches 7 bases. The V and J ends lost 7 bases and 7 bases, in that order; junction bases with no gene match: 10. CDR1 and CDR2 from the germline V gene are SGHAT and FQNNGV. The CDR3 has 13 amino acids.

This clone was seen a handful of times. The rearrangement joins TRBV29-1 to TRBJ2-7; 7 bases line up with TRBD2. Germline loops: CDR1 SQVTM, CDR2 ANQGSEA. Trimming took 6 bases from V and 5 from J; bases not matched to a gene: 10. The CDR3 has 13 residues. CDR3 loop: CSVEKNSGDEQYF. In DNA form, the CDR3 reads TGCAGCGTGGAAAAAAACAGCGGGGACGAGCAGTACTTC.

The V call is TRBV5-1, the J call TRBJ2-7; no definite D call. The V gene's germline CDR1 is SGHRS and CDR2 YFSETQ. The CDR3 has 13 residues. Trimming removed 5 bases from V and 3 bases from J, with 12 bases in between. CDR3 in amino acids: CASRVAPNYEQYF. The CDR3 nucleotides read TGCGCCAGCAGGGTAGCACCAAACTACGAGCAGTACTTC.

The V call is TRBV6-4, the J call TRBJ2-1; TRBD2 matches at 7 bases. Germline-derived CDR1 and CDR2 are MRHNA and SNTAGT. The CDR3 runs to 14 residues. V trimming: 5 bases; J trimming: 7 bases; junction bases outside the gene matches: 8. For the CDR3, the DNA is TGTGCCAGCAGTAGCGGGGCTCGAGGAAATGAGCAGTTCTTC. It specifies CASSSGARGNEQFF.

In its sample, this clone was seen a few times. The chain has TRBV30 and TRBJ1-2, with 8 bases matching TRBD1. Losses at the gene ends were 2 bases for V and 8 bases for J; bases not matched to a gene: 10. There are 14 residues in the CDR3. Germline V lookup: CDR1 GTSNPN, CDR2 SVGIG (reference sequence). This CDR3 is CAWSWLRQGQGYTF. DNA of the CDR3: TGTGCCTGGAGTTGGCTTCGACAGGGGCAAGGCTACACCTTC.

The CDR3 loop is CASSPPWRESNEQFF. The CDR3 DNA is TGCGCCAGCAGCCCCCCGTGGCGGGAGTCGAATGAGCAGTTCTTC. V gene TRBV5-1 combines with J gene TRBJ2-1; 7 nucleotides line up with TRBD2. Looked up from germline, CDR1 is SGHRS and CDR2 is YFSETQ. The CDR3 spans 15 residues. The V and J ends lost 4 bases and 7 bases, in that order; junction bases with no gene match: 11.

This clone showed up just once. The chain carries TRBV7-2 and TRBJ1-1; 9 bases line up with TRBD1. The CDR3 covers 15 residues. Per the germline V gene, CDR1 is SGHTA and CDR2 is FQGNSA. V lost 2 bases to trimming and J lost 5 bases; unmatched junction nucleotides: 6. The DNA for the CDR3 is TGTGCCAGCAGCTTAATGACAGGGGGAGTTACTGAAGCTTTCTTT. Amino acids: CASSLMTGGVTEAFF.

This sequence joins TRBV6-5 and TRBJ2-1, with 7 bases aligning to TRBD2. This CDR3 has 15 amino acids. From germline, CDR1 is MNHEY and CDR2 SVGAGI. V lost 0 bases, J lost 6 bases, and 5 bases stayed unmatched. CDR3 sequence reads: CASSYSGGAANEQFF. The CDR3 nucleotides read TGTGCCAGCAGTTACTCGGGAGGGGCCGCCAATGAGCAGTTCTTC.

The chain has TRBV5-1 and TRBJ2-5, with 7 positions matching TRBD1. The CDR3 spans 13 residues. V lost 4 bases to trimming and J lost 9 bases; unmatched junction nucleotides: 9. CDR1 and CDR2 from the germline V gene are SGHRS and YFSETQ. The CDR3 DNA follows: TGCGCCAGCAGCACGACAGGGCCGGAGCCCCAGTACTTC. It is translated as CASSTTGPEPQYF.

The rearrangement joins TRBV5-1 to TRBJ1-2; 11 bases fit TRBD1. The germline gives CDR1 SGHRS, CDR2 YFSETQ. The V gene end was trimmed by 2 bases and the J gene end by 4 bases; junction bases not matched to a gene: 4. The length of the CDR3 is 15 residues. Here the CDR3 reads CASSLRTGGPYGYTF. In DNA form, the CDR3 reads TGCGCCAGCAGCTTACGGACAGGGGGCCCCTATGGCTACACCTTC.

This clone was counted between two and nine times. Different DNA sequences within this sample yield the same CDR3. The chain uses TRBV19 and TRBJ1-1; TRBD1 matches 8 bases. The trim removed 6 bases at V and 1 base at J, leaving 1 base unmatched. Germline lookup yields CDR1 LNHDA and CDR2 SQIVND (reference sequence). The CDR3 length is 13 residues. The CDR3 DNA is TGTGCCAGTAGCGGACAGGGGAACACTGAAGCTTTCTTT. Its protein is CASSGQGNTEAFF.

This clone was observed a handful of times. The chain combines TRBV13 with TRBJ1-1; TRBD1 is a possible D gene (5 bases). The CDR3 length is 14 residues. Germline CDR1 PRHDT, CDR2 FYEKMQ (reference sequence). With 2 bases removed from V and 10 bases from J, the gap between germline ends came to 17 bases. Here the CDR3 DNA reads TGTGCCAGCAGCTTACTCCGGCCCAGGGATCGAGCTTTCTTT. This gives the protein CASSLLRPRDRAFF.

V is TRBV13 and J is TRBJ2-1; 12 nucleotides align to TRBD2. Germline V CDR1 and CDR2: PRHDT, FYEKMQ (reference sequence). J lost 6 bases, V lost 1 base, and 1 base had no gene match. The CDR3 totals 15 residues. CDR3 region: CASSLVLAGGNEQFF. Written as DNA, the CDR3 is TGTGCCAGCAGCTTAGTACTAGCGGGAGGCAATGAGCAGTTCTTC.

The chain recombines TRBV10-1 with TRBJ2-7; 13 nucleotides match TRBD2. The CDR3 runs to 20 residues. With V trimmed by 2 bases and J by 2 bases, 15 bases remained unmatched. CDR1 is WNHNN, CDR2 SYGVQD, per germline (reference sequence). The CDR3 DNA sequence: TGCGCCAGCAGTGAGCCGCGCGGGGGACTAGCGGGACCGCCACCCTACGAGCAGTACTTC. Its protein product is CASSEPRGGLAGPPPYEQYF.

J is TRBJ1-2 and V is TRBV6-5; possible D gene TRBD1, 6 bases. Trimming cost V 0 bases and J 8 bases, with 13 bases left between them. The CDR3 consists of 14 residues. Germline assignment: CDR1 MNHEY and CDR2 SVGAGI. The CDR3 DNA sequence: TGTGCCAGCAGTTACTCGAGTCAGGGGAAAGGCTACACCTTC. This translates into CASSYSSQGKGYTF.

This clone was found a few times. The chain joins TRBV25-1 to TRBJ2-3; 12 nucleotides match TRBD2. This CDR3 region has 16 residues. Germline V lookup: CDR1 MGHDK, CDR2 SYGVNS. With 6 bases clipped from V and 6 bases from J, the junction kept 10 bases outside the gene matches. The CDR3 spells CASRGASGRAGDTQYF. The CDR3 coding sequence is TGTGCCAGCAGAGGGGCTAGCGGGAGGGCTGGGGATACGCAGTATTTT.

This clone has only a few counts. The V call is TRBV7-9, the J call TRBJ2-2, with 10 bases lining up with TRBD1. This CDR3 is built from 16 residues. Germline V CDR1 and CDR2: SEHNR, FQNEAQ (reference sequence). Trimming cost V 4 bases and J 4 bases; bases outside gene matches: 6. CDR3 region: CASSSTGGLGTGELFF. DNA for the CDR3: TGTGCCAGCAGCTCGACAGGGGGCTTAGGCACCGGGGAGCTGTTTTTT.

This chain joins TRBV30 and TRBJ2-5; TRBD1 aligns across 10 bases. Germline CDR1 reads GTSNPN; CDR2 reads SVGIG (reference sequence). The CDR3 is made up of 13 amino acids. The V and J ends lost 5 bases and 4 bases, in that order; junction bases with no gene match: 4. The CDR3 protein is CAWLTGGGETQYF. CDR3 sequence (DNA): TGTGCCTGGCTGACAGGGGGCGGAGAGACCCAGTACTTC.

The chain joins TRBV10-2 to TRBJ2-7; tentatively, D is TRBD1 (6 bases). Germline V lookup: CDR1 WSHSY, CDR2 SAAADI. V dropped 4 bases and J dropped 0 bases, with 13 bases sitting between them. The CDR3 has 15 residues. The DNA for the CDR3 is TGCGCCAGCAGTGGTAGAACAGGGAGCTCCTACGAGCAGTACTTC. Translating it yields CASSGRTGSSYEQYF.

The chain carries TRBV11-2 and TRBJ2-5, with D possibly TRBD1 on 6 matching bases. Per germline, CDR1 SGHAT and CDR2 FQNNGV. The CDR3 extends over 14 amino acids. Trimming stripped 6 bases from V and 1 base from J, with 12 bases between. The CDR3 here is CASRRRTAQETQYF. The CDR3, as DNA: TGTGCCAGCAGGCGACGGACAGCCCAAGAGACCCAGTACTTC.

The V call is TRBV4-3, the J call TRBJ1-5; possible D gene TRBD1, 6 bases. The CDR3 is 16 residues long. Looked up from germline, CDR1 is LGHNA and CDR2 is YSLEER. V lost 0 bases to trimming and J lost 2 bases, with 11 bases between them. DNA for the CDR3: TGCGCCAGCAGCCAAGATACAGGGCTGGGCAATCAGCCCCAGCATTTT. Amino acids: CASSQDTGLGNQPQHF.

The rearrangement joins TRBV25-1 to TRBJ1-2; D may be TRBD1 (6 bases). This CDR3 has 12 residues. With 3 bases removed from V and 4 bases from J, the gap between germline ends came to 6 bases. From germline, CDR1 is MGHDK and CDR2 SYGVNS. CDR3 nucleotide sequence: TGTGCCAGCAGTGACAGGGGCTATGGCTACACCTTC. Protein: CASSDRGYGYTF.

Only a few counts were recorded for this clone. The rearrangement uses TRBV5-4 and TRBJ1-2, with D possibly matching TRBD1 (6 bases). The CDR3 has 12 residues. V was trimmed by 7 bases and J by 2 bases, leaving 9 bases between them. Looked up from germline, CDR1 is SGHNT and CDR2 is YYREEE (reference sequence). The CDR3 protein is CASRQGNYGYTF. As DNA, the CDR3 is TGTGCCAGCCGGCAGGGGAACTATGGCTACACCTTC.

In its sample, this clone was seen a few times. The chain has TRBV9 and TRBJ1-4; D might be TRBD1 (5 bases). V was clipped by 2 bases and J by 5 bases, with 10 bases between them. Germline CDR1 reads SGDLS; CDR2 reads YYNGEE. The CDR3 consists of 14 residues. The DNA for the CDR3 is TGTGCCAGCAGCGTCAACACAGGAAATGAAAAACTGTTTTTT. It specifies CASSVNTGNEKLFF.